This TCR beta chain was observed in a study of cytomegalovirus exposure and HLA in healthy donors. Separate from the roughly 700-subject first cohort, the roughly 110-subject validation cohort was the one that the donors belonged to. In the case of this clone: Its antigen is currently unknown.

The table came from immunoSEQ multiplex PCR; TCRdb's copy has only in-frame clones and leaves some out. Here the sample spans 75,000 to 90,000 clones, about 96% being singletons. General observations from the study: There were 150 to 200 TCR beta chains listed as cytomegalovirus-associated. Rarity characterized most TCR sequences, yet some public TCRs appeared in many donors. Through in vitro validation, a few CMV-associated chains were shown to be specific for CMV antigens.

The CDR3 runs to 14 residues. Germline assignment: CDR1 LNHDA and CDR2 SQIVND (reference sequence). V dropped 6 bases and J dropped 4; count of bases not matched to a gene: 6. The receptor was isolated from a man aged 18-30 years in good health and CMV-seropositive. Sequenced material: PBMCs. This rearrangement joins TRBV19 to TRBJ1-1, with 9 bases aligning to TRBD1. The CDR3 protein is CASSLTGGGTEAFF. CDR3 coding DNA: TGTGCCAGTAGCCTGACAGGGGGTGGCACTGAAGCTTTCTTT.